Listed here are 23 T cell receptor beta chains from one sample, sequenced in a study of T cells in Graves' hyperthyroidism and ophthalmopathy. TCR beta CDR3 regions were amplified from RNA transcripts. RT-PCR in the first round (using the HTBI primer set) targeted the TCR CDR3. TCRdb re-called the multiplex PCR reads through MiXCR, storing one row per CDR3 protein. Among about 98,000 distinct CDR3 sequences listed, roughly 40% were seen once. Source material: peripheral blood or thyroid tissue (not recorded which). All receptors come from a young woman with Graves' hyperthyroidism.

This clonotype has a count of ten or more. CDR3 sequence reads: CASGWGNTIYF. DNA for the CDR3: TGTGCCAGCGGGTGGGGGAACACCATATATTTT. The chain employs TRBV6-1 and TRBJ1-3, with D possibly TRBD1 on 5 matching bases. V lost 8 bases, J lost 7 bases, and 9 bases lay in between. CDR1 and CDR2 (germline): MNHNS, SASEGT. CDR3 length: 11 amino acids.

V usage is TRBV28 and J usage is TRBJ1-3, with D hard to call. Germline V gene data show CDR1 as MDHEN and CDR2 as SYDVKM. This CDR3 has 13 residues. V gave up 5 bases and J gave up 7 bases, with 12 bases separating them. The DNA of the CDR3 is TGTGCCAGCAGTCTTTCGGACCGCAACACCATATATTTT. Protein: CASSLSDRNTIYF.

The chain couples TRBV5-1 to TRBJ2-7; D ambiguous. V dropped 4 bases and J dropped 3 bases, with 11 bases sitting between them. The CDR3 loop spans 13 amino acids. CDR1 SGHRS and CDR2 YFSETQ come from the germline V gene. The CDR3 spells CASSQESLYEQYF. Here the CDR3 DNA reads TGCGCCAGCAGCCAAGAAAGCCTCTACGAGCAGTACTTC.

This clonotype was picked up many times. V gene TRBV5-5 combines with J gene TRBJ2-7; D unresolved. V lost 0 bases to trimming and J lost 6 bases, with 7 bases between them. The CDR3 consists of 12 residues. CDR1 and CDR2 from the germline V gene are SGHKS and YYEKEE (reference sequence). CDR3 in amino acids: CASSLALVEQYF. CDR3 nucleotide sequence: TGTGCCAGCAGCTTGGCTTTAGTCGAGCAGTACTTC.

This clonotype has just a few counts. V is TRBV29-1 and J is TRBJ1-5; no clear D. With 3 bases removed from V and 2 bases from J, the gap between germline ends came to 8 bases. There are 13 residues in the CDR3. Germline CDR1 SQVTM, CDR2 ANQGSEA. The CDR3 nucleotides are TGCAGCGTTGAGACGGGTGGCAATCAGCCCCAGCATTTT. Residues: CSVETGGNQPQHF.

With respect to this clonotype: One end of the junction varies from germline; a read error may be responsible. J is TRBJ1-4 and V is TRBV12-3 or TRBV12-4; 8 bases agree with TRBD1. The CDR3 loop spans 9 amino acids. CDR3 loop: CASRAGGFF. DNA of the CDR3: TGTGCCAGCAGGGCAGGGGGCTTTTTC.

In its sample, this clonotype was seen many times. This chain joins TRBV7-3 and TRBJ1-2; 8 nucleotides line up with TRBD1. V dropped 5 bases and J dropped 0; count of bases not matched to a gene: 5. From germline, CDR1 is SGHTA and CDR2 FQGTGA. The CDR3 consists of 15 residues. As DNA, the CDR3 is TGTGCCAGCAGCGTTACAGGGGGATCTAACTATGGCTACACCTTC. As protein: CASSVTGGSNYGYTF.

The table lists this clonotype with many counts. This chain links TRBV10-1 with TRBJ1-5; D ambiguous. The germline CDR1 and CDR2 sequences are WNHNN and SYGVQD (reference sequence). V was trimmed by 3 bases and J by 5 bases, leaving 11 bases between them. This CDR3 contains 14 residues. The chain's CDR3 is CASSEEGFDQPQHF. The CDR3 DNA reads as TGCGCCAGCAGTGAAGAGGGATTCGATCAGCCCCAGCATTTT.

The chain recombines TRBV20-1 with TRBJ2-5; D unclear. Trimming pared 6 bases from V and 3 bases from J, leaving 8 bases between. Germline V gene sequence: CDR1 DFQATT, CDR2 SNEGSKA (reference sequence). The CDR3 runs to 11 residues. As DNA, the CDR3 is TGCAGTGCCATGGCTAAAGAGACCCAGTACTTC. Translation: CSAMAKETQYF.

As concerns this clonotype: An end of the junction does not agree with germline; a read error may underlie this. In DNA form, the CDR3 reads TGCGCCAGCAGCTTGGCCTCGGGGTACGAAAAACCGTTTTTT. This translates into CASSLASGYEKPFF. The gene calls are TRBV5-1 and TRBJ1-4; D is undetermined. This CDR3 has 14 residues. Looked up from germline, CDR1 is SGHRS and CDR2 is YFSETQ. The full variable domain, rest sourced from reference TRBV5-1 and TRBJ1-4, is KAGVTQTPRYLIKTRGQQVTLSCSPISGHRSVSWYQQTPGQGLQFLFEYFSETQRNKGNFPGRFSGRQFSNSRSEMNVSTLELGDSALYLCASSLASGYEKPFFGSGTQLSVL.

This chain joins TRBV7-6 and TRBJ1-1, with TRBD1 as a possible D gene (6 bases). Trimming cost V 10 bases and J 3 bases, with 18 bases left between them. This CDR3 has 14 amino acids. Per germline, CDR1 SGHVS and CDR2 FNYEAQ. CDR3 residues: CANRIRGLDTEAFF. For the CDR3, the DNA is TGTGCCAACAGGATCAGGGGACTTGACACTGAAGCTTTCTTT.

This clonotype was found many times. The chain links TRBV7-9 to TRBJ1-4; maybe TRBD1 (5 bases). Trimming shortened V by 7 bases and J by 2 bases, and 11 bases separated the two germline ends. The CDR3 consists of 14 residues. Germline CDR1 SEHNR, CDR2 FQNEAQ (reference sequence). CDR3: CASKAGGTNEKLFF. The CDR3 coding sequence is TGTGCCAGCAAGGCGGGGGGTACTAATGAAAAACTGTTTTTT.

This clonotype was observed at least ten times. CDR3 sequence: CASSSIGGAGNQPQHF. As DNA, the CDR3 is TGTGCCAGCAGTTCGATAGGGGGCGCCGGCAATCAGCCCCAGCATTTT. The chain links TRBV28 to TRBJ1-5, with 7 bases that match TRBD1. The V gene's germline CDR1 is MDHEN and CDR2 SYDVKM. V was clipped by 4 bases and J by 2 bases; unmatched bases: 8. The CDR3 covers 16 residues.

This clonotype occurred many times. The J gene is TRBJ2-6, the V gene TRBV19; 7 positions agree with TRBD1. The CDR3 spans 18 residues. Trimming took 6 bases from V and 0 from J; bases not matched to a gene: 11. Germline-derived CDR1 and CDR2 are LNHDA and SQIVND (reference sequence). This chain's CDR3 is CASSDYRGRGSGANVLTF. CDR3 sequence (DNA): TGTGCCAGTAGCGACTACAGGGGCCGGGGCTCTGGGGCCAACGTCCTGACTTTC.

In its sample, this clonotype was seen many times. J is TRBJ2-2 and V is TRBV9; possibly TRBD1 or TRBD2 for D (6 bases each). The CDR3 extends over 15 amino acids. Trimming removed 2 bases at V and 4 bases at J, with 12 bases between. CDR1 and CDR2 (germline): SGDLS, YYNGEE. The CDR3 DNA sequence: TGTGCCAGCAGCGTCGTCGGAGGGGGCACCGGGGAGCTGTTTTTT. Encoded protein: CASSVVGGGTGELFF.

This clonotype was counted ten times or more. The chain employs TRBV4-2 and TRBJ2-5; 13 nucleotides line up with TRBD2. V lost 1 base, J lost 5 bases, and 10 bases stayed unmatched. There are 18 residues in the CDR3. The germline CDR1 and CDR2 sequences are LGHNA and YNFKEQ. CDR3 region: CASSQATGLAGVGETQYF. Here the CDR3 DNA reads TGTGCCAGCAGCCAAGCGACCGGACTAGCGGGAGTAGGTGAGACCCAGTACTTC.

Comments on this clonotype: A much larger clone is a single base away; this may be a read error. J is TRBJ2-7 and V is TRBV6-6; unclear D gene. Germline V CDR1 and CDR2: MNHNY, SVGAGI (reference sequence). CDR3 length equals 12 residues. V lost 4 bases and J lost 2, with 6 bases in between. CDR3 sequence: CASSWNAYEQYF. The CDR3 coding sequence is TGTGCCAGCAGTTGGAACGCCTACGAGCAGTACTTC.

Comments on this clonotype: At one of its ends the junction is not consistent with the germline gene, which may arise from a read error. The chain is built from TRBV5-5 and TRBJ1-1, with D possibly matching TRBD1 (6 bases). Germline V CDR1 and CDR2: SGHKS, YYEKEE (reference sequence). CDR3 size: 14 residues. The CDR3 DNA reads TGTGCCAGCAGCGCCCACCCGACAGGCACTGAAGCTTCCTTT. It codes for CASSAHPTGTEASF.

On this clonotype: As the CDR3 is not closed by the conserved phenylalanine or tryptophan, this likely results from a read error. The chain employs TRBV6-5 and TRBJ2-6; D may be TRBD2 (5 bases). The CDR3 has 17 amino acids. V was clipped by 6 bases and J by 0 bases, with 15 bases between them. Germline V gives CDR1 MNHEY, CDR2 SVGAGI. CDR3 DNA: TGTGCCAGCAGGCCCTCCGGACTGAGCTCTGGGGCCAACGTCCTGACTCCA. Its translation is CASRPSGLSSGANVLTP.

This clonotype has only a few counts. The junction and the germline gene differ at one end; a read error may be behind it. This chain uses TRBV9 with TRBJ1-6; D is unresolved. The germline gives CDR1 SGDLS, CDR2 YYNGEE. The CDR3 has 8 amino acids. This CDR3 reads CASSVASF. CDR3 DNA: TGTGCCAGCAGCGTAGCGTCCTTT.

This clonotype was observed at least ten times. V gene TRBV20-1 combines with J gene TRBJ1-2, with a tentative D call TRBD1 (5 bases). V was trimmed by 6 bases and J by 7 bases, leaving 15 bases between them. Germline V lookup: CDR1 DFQATT, CDR2 SNEGSKA (reference sequence). CDR3 length equals 12 residues. The CDR3 DNA reads as TGCAGTGCCCTGGGGGGGGAGAGTGGCTACACCTTC. Translation gives CSALGGESGYTF.

The chain joins TRBV5-1 to TRBJ1-2; D is ambiguous. Trimming pared 1 base from V and 8 bases from J, leaving 12 bases between. The CDR3 totals 13 residues. Germline loops: CDR1 SGHRS, CDR2 YFSETQ. In DNA, the CDR3 is TGCGCCAGCAGCTTGAGCGAAGCCTACGGCTACACCTTC. Translated: CASSLSEAYGYTF.

This clonotype was counted many times. The chain is built from TRBV6-1 and TRBJ1-2; the D is unclear. The germline CDR1 and CDR2 sequences are MNHNS and SASEGT. V was cut by 8 bases and J by 3 bases, with 13 bases left in between. The CDR3 runs 13 residues. The DNA of the CDR3 is TGTGCCAGCTCCCTCATCTTCGACTATGGCTACACCTTC. Translated: CASSLIFDYGYTF.